The 25 T cell receptor beta chains presented below share a single source sample, sequenced in a study of blood T cell repertoires in COVID-19. Clones were read by immunoSEQ multiplex PCR, and TCRdb kept only the in-frame ones, dropping some. The top ten hold around 0.91% of the sample, which has 300,000 to 500,000 clones, approximately 87% seen once. The sample was PBMCs or T cells enriched from blood (not recorded which). These receptors were obtained from a woman in her 30s with acute COVID-19.

The chain carries TRBV18 and TRBJ1-1; weak D call: TRBD1 (6 bases). V was trimmed by 3 bases and J by 4 bases, leaving 15 bases between them. CDR1 KGHSH and CDR2 LQKENI come from the germline V gene. This CDR3 comprises 15 residues. The CDR3 reads CASSPGRGGRTEAFF. CDR3 DNA: TGTGCCAGCTCACCGGGGAGGGGGGGCCGCACTGAAGCTTTCTTT.

The V gene is TRBV7-3, the J gene TRBJ2-7, with 10 bases that match TRBD2. Germline CDR1 reads SGHTA; CDR2 reads FQGTGA. The CDR3 runs 15 residues. V lost 2 bases and J lost 2; bases outside the gene matches: 3. CDR3 residues: CASSLLAGAPYEQYF. The CDR3 DNA follows: TGTGCCAGCAGCTTACTAGCGGGGGCCCCCTACGAGCAGTACTTC.

V is TRBV7-9 and J is TRBJ1-2, with 8 bases aligning to TRBD1. CDR1 and CDR2 (germline): SEHNR, FQNEAQ (reference sequence). This CDR3 contains 16 residues. Losses at the gene ends were 2 bases for V and 3 bases for J; bases not matched to a gene: 8. CDR3 protein: CASSLNDDRGDYGYTF. The CDR3 nucleotides read TGTGCCAGCAGCTTAAACGACGACAGGGGTGACTATGGCTACACCTTC.

J is TRBJ2-7 and V is TRBV29-1; D perhaps matches TRBD1 (6 bases). Trimming removed 3 bases from V and 3 bases from J, with 15 bases in between. The CDR3 spans 14 residues. From germline, CDR1 is SQVTM and CDR2 ANQGSEA. The CDR3 DNA is TGCAGCGTTGATGTAGGGACACCCTTCTACGAGCAGTACTTC. This encodes CSVDVGTPFYEQYF.

The gene calls are TRBV3-1 (or the pseudogene TRBV3-2) and TRBJ1-1; D is uncertain. This CDR3 comprises 14 residues. Per the germline V gene, CDR1 is LGHDT and CDR2 is YNNKEL (reference sequence). The germline V and J ends were trimmed by 1 base and 5 bases, with 11 bases remaining between them. The DNA of the CDR3 is TGTGCCAGCAGCCAAGCTGGATCGGGGACTGAAGCTTTCTTT. This encodes CASSQAGSGTEAFF.

The rearrangement uses TRBV29-1 and TRBJ1-2; weak D call: TRBD1 (6 bases). The CDR3 has 13 amino acids. Germline lookup yields CDR1 SQVTM and CDR2 ANQGSEA. The V end lost 5 bases, the J end lost 7 bases, and 17 bases lay between the germline ends. The CDR3 bases are TGCAGCGTTAGAAGTACAGGGTTGAGTGGCTACACCTTC. Its translation: CSVRSTGLSGYTF.

The rearrangement links TRBV9 to TRBJ1-6; a possible D gene is TRBD1 (6 bases). Germline assignment: CDR1 SGDLS and CDR2 YYNGEE. This CDR3 has 18 residues. Trimming shortened V by 4 bases and J by 3 bases, and 20 bases separated the two germline ends. CDR3 residues: CASSPGAHDLGYNSPLHF. The CDR3 DNA follows: TGTGCCAGCAGCCCAGGGGCCCACGATCTTGGCTATAATTCACCCCTCCACTTT.

CDR3 region: CASSLSIRTGNEQYF. The CDR3 DNA sequence: TGTGCCAGCAGTTTATCCATCAGGACAGGGAACGAGCAGTACTTC. This chain joins TRBV27 and TRBJ2-7; 8 bases are shared with TRBD1. CDR1 MNHEY and CDR2 SMNVEV come from the germline V gene (reference sequence). This CDR3 is built from 15 residues. Trimming cost V 0 bases and J 5 bases; bases outside gene matches: 6.

This clone was picked up one time. V is TRBV5-6 and J is TRBJ2-7; TRBD1 might be the D (6 bases). The CDR3 spans 15 residues. The germline gives CDR1 SGHDT, CDR2 YYEEEE. The germline V and J ends were trimmed by 1 base and 2 bases, with 13 bases remaining between them. CDR3 bases: TGTGCCAGCAGCTTGTCGGGTGACAGGACCTACGAGCAGTACTTC. This encodes CASSLSGDRTYEQYF.

This sequence joins TRBV13 and TRBJ1-2; a possible D gene is TRBD1 (5 bases). V lost 0 bases, J lost 3 bases, and 17 bases lay in between. CDR1 PRHDT and CDR2 FYEKMQ come from the germline V gene (reference sequence). The CDR3 is 17 residues long. CDR3 nucleotides: TGTGCCAGCAGCTTAGGCCAGGGAGGTCATGAGGACTATGGCTACACCTTC. Encoded protein: CASSLGQGGHEDYGYTF.

V is TRBV5-1 and J is TRBJ2-7; D possibly corresponds to TRBD2 (6 bases). CDR3 length equals 14 residues. V was cut by 7 bases and J by 0 bases, with 14 bases left in between. The germline gives CDR1 SGHRS, CDR2 YFSETQ. CDR3 loop: CASQAGSLSYEQYF. The CDR3 DNA sequence: TGCGCCAGCCAGGCGGGATCCCTCTCCTACGAGCAGTACTTC.

The rearrangement joins TRBV7-9 to TRBJ2-1; 7 bases map to TRBD2. CDR1 and CDR2 (germline): SEHNR, FQNEAQ (reference sequence). The CDR3 length is 16 residues. Losses at the gene ends were 5 bases for V and 1 base for J; bases not matched to a gene: 8. CDR3 sequence: CASSPRRGGSYNEQFF. CDR3 in DNA: TGTGCCAGCAGCCCCAGACGGGGAGGGTCCTACAATGAGCAGTTCTTC.

V and J are TRBV28 and TRBJ1-6; tentatively, D is TRBD1 (6 bases). The CDR3 totals 16 residues. Trimming left V 6 bases short and J 0 bases short, with 12 bases between. CDR1 is MDHEN, CDR2 SYDVKM, per germline. The chain's CDR3 is CASRIGGTSYNSPLHF. Here the CDR3 DNA reads TGTGCCAGCAGAATTGGGGGCACCTCCTATAATTCACCCCTCCACTTT.

This chain connects TRBV27 to TRBJ2-3; 7 bases align to TRBD1. Per germline, CDR1 MNHEY and CDR2 SMNVEV (reference sequence). The CDR3 contains 14 residues. V trimming: 3 bases; J trimming: 5 bases; junction bases outside the gene matches: 5. This chain's CDR3 is CASSFRQGRDTQYF. Here the CDR3 DNA reads TGTGCCAGCAGTTTCCGACAGGGAAGAGATACGCAGTATTTT.

This chain connects TRBV5-4 to TRBJ2-7, with 7 bases lining up with TRBD1. Germline values: CDR1 SGHNT, CDR2 YYREEE (reference sequence). This CDR3 contains 14 residues. V shed 4 bases, J shed 3 bases, and the junction held 7 bases outside the gene matches. CDR3 protein: CASSPGTELYEQYF. The CDR3 region has the DNA TGTGCCAGCAGCCCCGGGACAGAGCTCTACGAGCAGTACTTC.

This clone is a singleton in its sample. This chain joins TRBV5-1 and TRBJ1-5, with TRBD1 matching 9 bases. The CDR3 has 15 residues. Germline CDR1 SGHRS, CDR2 YFSETQ. J was trimmed by 7 bases and V by 7 bases; bases with no gene match: 12. CDR3 sequence reads: CASALGTGRGQPQHF. The CDR3 DNA is TGCGCCAGCGCACTCGGGACAGGGAGAGGACAGCCCCAGCATTTT.

V and J are TRBV10-2 and TRBJ2-1, with TRBD2 matching over 8 bases. Losses at the gene ends were 2 bases for V and 7 bases for J; bases not matched to a gene: 13. Germline CDR1 reads WSHSY; CDR2 reads SAAADI. The CDR3 covers 17 residues. The CDR3 reads CASSEAPSTSAKNEQFF. The CDR3 coding sequence is TGCGCCAGCAGTGAGGCCCCTTCGACTAGCGCAAAAAATGAGCAGTTCTTC.

The chain uses TRBV5-6 and TRBJ2-7; D not resolved. This CDR3 has 14 residues. Germline CDR1 and CDR2: SGHDT and YYEEEE. With 0 bases removed from V and 0 bases from J, the gap between germline ends came to 7 bases. In DNA form, the CDR3 reads TGTGCCAGCAGCTTGGTCTGGAGCTCCTACGAGCAGTACTTC. It translates to CASSLVWSSYEQYF.

The V and J genes are TRBV7-2 and TRBJ2-7; D gene ambiguous. The ends were cut back, 1 base at V and 0 bases at J, with 22 bases in the middle. Germline CDR1 and CDR2: SGHTA and FQGNSA. There are 19 residues in the CDR3. CDR3 residues: CASSLVVAPGSPSSYEQYF. In DNA form, the CDR3 reads TGTGCCAGCAGCTTAGTAGTTGCCCCCGGGTCTCCGAGCTCCTACGAGCAGTACTTC.

V gene TRBV5-1 combines with J gene TRBJ2-1, with a weak D call TRBD1 (7 bases). Germline V gene sequence: CDR1 SGHRS, CDR2 YFSETQ. The length of the CDR3 is 15 residues. Trimming stripped 5 bases from V and 0 bases from J, with 12 bases between. The chain's CDR3 is CASRGGQSSYNEQFF. CDR3 DNA: TGCGCCAGCAGGGGGGGACAGAGCTCCTACAATGAGCAGTTCTTC.

In nucleotides, the CDR3 is TGTGGGACTAGCGAAGACACCGGGGAGCTGTTTTTT. Residues: CGTSEDTGELFF. The chain has TRBV15 and TRBJ2-2, with 9 positions matching TRBD2. Looked up from germline, CDR1 is LNHNV and CDR2 is YYDKDF (reference sequence). CDR3 length: 12 residues.

This chain joins TRBV7-2 and TRBJ2-7; the match to TRBD1 covers 11 bases. J was trimmed by 5 bases and V by 6 bases; bases with no gene match: 12. Germline V gene sequence: CDR1 SGHTA, CDR2 FQGNSA. The CDR3 is 16 residues long. DNA for the CDR3: TGTGCCAGCAGGCTGCAGGGGACAGGGGGATGGGACGAGCAGTACTTC. It codes for CASRLQGTGGWDEQYF.

The chain carries TRBV5-1 and TRBJ1-5; the match to TRBD1 covers 7 bases. Germline CDR1 and CDR2: SGHRS and YFSETQ. Trimming removed 2 bases from V and 6 bases from J; junction bases left unmatched: 5. CDR3 length: 14 residues. CDR3 region: CASSFTGVGQPQHF. The CDR3 DNA follows: TGCGCCAGCAGCTTCACAGGGGTCGGTCAGCCCCAGCATTTT.

V gene TRBV9 combines with J gene TRBJ2-1, with 9 bases matching TRBD2. V shed 3 bases and J 10 bases; nucleotides not matched to a gene: 14. CDR1 is SGDLS, CDR2 YYNGEE, per germline. The CDR3 contains 16 residues. The CDR3 region is CASSGSPRGLATEQFF. The CDR3 nucleotides are TGTGCCAGCAGCGGGTCACCCCGGGGACTAGCAACCGAGCAGTTCTTC.

This chain joins TRBV5-6 and TRBJ1-4; 9 bases are shared with TRBD1. Per the germline V gene, CDR1 is SGHDT and CDR2 is YYEEEE. V was clipped by 1 base and J by 8 bases; unmatched bases: 12. The CDR3 has 17 amino acids. This CDR3 reads CASSLPGQGRNGEKLFF. Written as DNA, the CDR3 is TGTGCCAGCAGCTTGCCGGGACAGGGTAGGAACGGAGAAAAACTGTTTTTT.